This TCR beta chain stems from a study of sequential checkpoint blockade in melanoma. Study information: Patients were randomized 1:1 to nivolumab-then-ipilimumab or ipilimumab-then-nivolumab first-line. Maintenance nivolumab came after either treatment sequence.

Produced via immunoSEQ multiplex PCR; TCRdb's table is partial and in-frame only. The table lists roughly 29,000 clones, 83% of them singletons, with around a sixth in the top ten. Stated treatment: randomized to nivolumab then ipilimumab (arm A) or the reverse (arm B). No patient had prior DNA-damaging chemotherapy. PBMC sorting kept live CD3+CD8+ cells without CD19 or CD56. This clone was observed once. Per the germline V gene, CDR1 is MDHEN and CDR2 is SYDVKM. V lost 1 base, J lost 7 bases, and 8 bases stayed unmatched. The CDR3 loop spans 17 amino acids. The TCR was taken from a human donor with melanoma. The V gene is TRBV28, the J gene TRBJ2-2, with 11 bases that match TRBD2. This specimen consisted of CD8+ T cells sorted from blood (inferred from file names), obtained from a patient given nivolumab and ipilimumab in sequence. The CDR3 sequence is CASSLLLAGVLGGELFF. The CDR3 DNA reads TGTGCCAGCAGTTTATTACTAGCGGGAGTGCTCGGCGGGGAGCTGTTTTTT.